Listed below are T cell receptor beta chains from one sample, sequenced in a study of blood T cell repertoires in COVID-19. Assay used: immunoSEQ multiplex PCR; TCRdb lists only in-frame clones, some missing. Of about 180,000 clones listed, over 80% are singletons. Sequencing input: peripheral blood. The origin of the receptors is a woman in her thirties or forties with COVID-19, enrolled during active disease. Both conserved end residues are part of each CDR3. The D gene is left open where the match is weak. Size values are once, few and many counts, or a class for expanded clones, and some rows have none.

>TRBV19|.|TRBJ2-2|TRBD1
CASSNLRQGGNTGELFF
TGTGCCAGTAGTAACCTCAGACAGGGGGGCAACACCGGGGAGCTGTTTTTT
>TRBV19|.|TRBJ1-4|.
CASSKAGRRTSEKLFF
TGTGCCAGTAGTAAGGCGGGCAGGAGGACTTCCGAAAAACTGTTTTTT
>TRBV12-5|.|TRBJ1-2|.
CASGPGGLLDYGYTF
TGTGCTAGTGGACCCGGCGGTCTACTGGACTATGGCTACACCTTC
>TRBV6-6|.|TRBJ1-4|TRBD1
CAGGQGNEKLFF
TGTGCCGGAGGACAGGGGAATGAAAAACTGTTTTTT
>TRBV9|.|TRBJ2-7|.
CASSVEPGSSSYEQYF
TGTGCCAGCAGCGTAGAACCGGGTTCCAGCTCCTACGAGCAGTACTTC
>TRBV5-1|.|TRBJ1-1|TRBD1
CASSARTGVEHTEAFF
TGCGCCAGCAGCGCCCGGACAGGGGTAGAACACACTGAAGCTTTCTTT
>TRBV28|.|TRBJ1-1|.
CASTLPGHANTEAFF
TGTGCCAGCACCCTACCGGGACACGCGAACACTGAAGCTTTCTTT
>TRBV7-9|.|TRBJ1-2|.
CASSLDGLNYGYTF
TGTGCCAGCAGCTTAGACGGACTGAACTATGGCTACACCTTC
>TRBV7-9|.|TRBJ2-1|.
CASSLTWGDSYNEQFF
TGTGCCAGCAGCTTAACCTGGGGGGACTCCTACAATGAGCAGTTCTTC
>TRBV7-9|.|TRBJ2-1|TRBD2
CASSLGRSSGYNEQFF
TGTGCCAGCAGCTTAGGCCGGTCTAGCGGGTACAATGAGCAGTTCTTC
>TRBV2|.|TRBJ2-7|.
CASTEGEFYEQYF
TGTGCCAGCACGGAGGGAGAATTCTACGAGCAGTACTTC
>TRBV4-2|.|TRBJ2-3|TRBD1
CASSQAGQGTDTQYF
TGTGCCAGCAGCCAAGCCGGACAGGGCACAGATACGCAGTATTTT
>TRBV5-1|.|TRBJ2-7|.
CASSLPSGDVYEQYF
TGCGCCAGCAGCTTGCCTTCGGGAGATGTCTACGAGCAGTACTTC
>TRBV19|once|TRBJ1-1|.
CASSERIGRTEAFF
TGTGCCAGTAGCGAGCGTATCGGTCGGACTGAAGCTTTCTTT
>TRBV9|once|TRBJ2-5|TRBD2
CASSVLPSGGAETQYF
TGTGCCAGCAGCGTACTGCCTAGCGGGGGGGCTGAGACCCAGTACTTC
>TRBV6-5|.|TRBJ2-7|.
CATPPGTPCYEQYF
TGTGCCACCCCACCTGGGACTCCCTGTTACGAGCAGTACTTC
>TRBV18|few|TRBJ2-5|TRBD1
CASSLDRFPETQYF
TGTGCCAGCTCACTGGACAGGTTTCCAGAGACCCAGTACTTC
>TRBV27|.|TRBJ2-2|TRBD1
CASSFQGAGTGELFF
TGTGCCAGCAGCTTCCAGGGGGCTGGAACCGGGGAGCTGTTTTTT
>TRBV19|.|TRBJ1-5|.
CASSIVGGNQPQHF
TGTGCCAGTAGTATAGTAGGGGGCAATCAGCCCCAGCATTTT
>TRBV7-3|.|TRBJ2-1|TRBD2
CASSLTSVGVGSYNEQFF
TGTGCCAGCAGCTTGACTAGCGTGGGGGTTGGGTCCTACAATGAGCAGTTCTTC